Below, 30 T cell receptor beta chains from the same sample are listed, as sequenced in a study of blood T cell repertoires in COVID-19. The protocol was immunoSEQ multiplex PCR, while the TCRdb copy is restricted to in-frame clones and leaves out a portion. The sample holds some 180,000 clones, about 78% seen once. Sequenced material: peripheral blood. These receptors were obtained from a woman aged 50 to 60 with active or convalescent COVID-19.

J is TRBJ2-7 and V is TRBV19; 11 bases are a match to TRBD2. Germline-derived CDR1 and CDR2 are LNHDA and SQIVND (reference sequence). V was pared by 6 bases and J by 5 bases, with 6 bases of the junction left unmatched. The CDR3 is 14 residues long. The CDR3 nucleotides are TGTGCCAGTAGCAGACTAGCGGGGCACCACGAGCAGTACTTC. Its translation: CASSRLAGHHEQYF.

This chain joins TRBV11-3 and TRBJ2-3; D is possibly TRBD2 (6 bases). The CDR3 has 14 residues. The germline gives CDR1 SGHNT, CDR2 YENEEA. Trimming left V 3 bases short and J 2 bases short, with 9 bases between. The chain's CDR3 is CASSLAGHTDTQYF. CDR3 nucleotide sequence: TGTGCCAGCAGCTTGGCGGGGCACACAGATACGCAGTATTTT.

The V and J genes are TRBV7-2 and TRBJ1-6; D gene unclear. Looked up from germline, CDR1 is SGHTA and CDR2 is FQGNSA. V shed 3 bases and J shed 6 bases, with 9 bases lying between them. The CDR3 totals 14 residues. The CDR3 reads CASSFSSLNSPLHF. The CDR3 DNA reads as TGTGCCAGCAGCTTCTCCAGTCTTAATTCACCCCTCCACTTT.

The chain is built from TRBV28 and TRBJ1-6; 9 bases are shared with TRBD1. The germline CDR1 and CDR2 sequences are MDHEN and SYDVKM. The CDR3 has 17 residues. With V trimmed by 5 bases and J by 5 bases, 10 bases remained unmatched. CDR3 nucleotide sequence: TGTGCCAGCAGTGTCCCGGGACAGGGAGGGGATAATTCACCCCTCCACTTT. It specifies CASSVPGQGGDNSPLHF.

The genes are TRBV7-8 and TRBJ1-1; 9 bases agree with TRBD1. This CDR3 has 15 amino acids. V gave up 2 bases and J gave up 3 bases; unmatched junction bases: 4. The germline V gene encodes CDR1 SGHVS and CDR2 FQNEAQ. Here the CDR3 DNA reads TGTGCCAGCAGCTTAACCTGGACAGGGGACACTGAAGCTTTCTTT. It translates to CASSLTWTGDTEAFF. Using reference TRBV7-8 and TRBJ1-1 for the parts outside the CDR3, the full variable domain is GAGVSQSPRYKVAKRGQDVALRCDPISGHVSLFWYQQALGQGPEFLTYFQNEAQLDKSGLPSDRFFAERPEGSVSTLKIQRTQQEDSAVYLCASSLTWTGDTEAFFGQGTRLTVV.

The sample holds a few counts of this clone. The chain uses TRBV14 and TRBJ2-6; TRBD1 aligns across 8 bases. The CDR3 has 14 amino acids. Germline CDR1 and CDR2: SGHDN and FVKESK. V lost 8 bases, J lost 4 bases, and 4 bases stayed unmatched. This CDR3 is CASGPGGGANVLTF. In nucleotides, the CDR3 is TGTGCCAGCGGGCCAGGGGGCGGGGCCAACGTCCTGACTTTC.

V is TRBV18 and J is TRBJ2-5; 9 bases line up with TRBD2. V was pared by 3 bases and J by 3 bases, with 17 bases of the junction left unmatched. The CDR3 has 19 amino acids. CDR1 and CDR2 (germline): KGHSH, LQKENI. The CDR3 DNA is TGTGCCAGCTCACCTGTGCCCGGGACTAGCACCCGCGGGGAAGAGACCCAGTACTTC. Residues: CASSPVPGTSTRGEETQYF.

This sequence joins TRBV4-3 and TRBJ2-7; D might be TRBD1 (5 bases). The length of the CDR3 is 16 residues. Germline loops: CDR1 LGHNA, CDR2 YSLEER. V was cut by 4 bases and J by 0 bases, with 16 bases left in between. The CDR3 region is CASSPYGPGSSYEQYF. The CDR3 coding sequence is TGCGCCAGCAGCCCCTACGGTCCAGGGTCCTCCTACGAGCAGTACTTC.

This chain joins TRBV27 and TRBJ1-1; TRBD1 matches 8 bases. This CDR3 is 17 amino acids long. Trimming removed 6 bases from V and 4 bases from J; junction bases left unmatched: 16. CDR1 and CDR2 from the germline V gene are MNHEY and SMNVEV (reference sequence). This chain's CDR3 is CASRRSGGSGASTEAFF. The CDR3 DNA is TGTGCCAGCAGGAGGTCAGGGGGCTCGGGAGCGAGCACTGAAGCTTTCTTT.

This clone has just one count. The chain uses TRBV11-2 and TRBJ1-1; D gene unclear. CDR3 length: 12 amino acids. The germline V gene has CDR1 SGHAT and CDR2 FQNNGV. V shed 3 bases and J shed 3 bases, with 5 bases lying between them. The CDR3 sequence is CASSLSHTEAFF. CDR3 bases: TGTGCCAGCAGCTTGTCTCACACTGAAGCTTTCTTT.

The CDR3 DNA reads TGCAGCGTTGAAACCAGGGCACCCTACAATGAGCAGTTCTTC. It is translated as CSVETRAPYNEQFF. The chain couples TRBV29-1 to TRBJ2-1; D possibly corresponds to TRBD1 (5 bases). Germline V CDR1 and CDR2: SQVTM, ANQGSEA. The CDR3 extends over 14 amino acids. The V end was cut by 2 bases, the J end by 2 bases, with 10 bases between.

Comment on this clone: At one end the junction does not follow the germline gene, possibly because of a read error. The J gene is TRBJ1-1, the V gene TRBV10-1; D might be TRBD1 (6 bases). The CDR3 runs to 14 residues. CDR1 is WNHNN, CDR2 SYGVQD, per germline (reference sequence). CDR3 loop: CASRHTTGNPEAFF. DNA of the CDR3: TGCGCCAGCAGGCACACAACAGGGAACCCTGAAGCTTTCTTT.

The chain combines TRBV24-1 with TRBJ1-2, with no clear D. Between the trimmed V and J ends, which lost 4 bases and 0 bases, there was a span of 5 bases. There are 13 residues in the CDR3. From germline, CDR1 is KGHDR and CDR2 SFDVKD. The CDR3 is CATSDGTNYGYTF. The CDR3 DNA follows: TGTGCCACCAGTGACGGGACTAACTATGGCTACACCTTC.

This clone is a singleton in its sample. This chain links TRBV29-1 with TRBJ1-1, with D possibly TRBD1 on 5 matching bases. From germline, CDR1 is SQVTM and CDR2 ANQGSEA. The CDR3 is 13 amino acids. Trimming removed 4 bases at V and 2 bases at J, with 11 bases between. This chain's CDR3 is CSVGDGGNTEAFF. CDR3 bases: TGCAGCGTTGGAGACGGGGGAAACACTGAAGCTTTCTTT.

This clone was counted once. The chain recombines TRBV18 with TRBJ1-1; the match to TRBD1 covers 7 bases. V was pared by 4 bases and J by 8 bases, with 13 bases of the junction left unmatched. The CDR3 has 15 amino acids. CDR1 is KGHSH, CDR2 LQKENI, per germline. CDR3: CASSLRGSGTAEAFF. The CDR3 DNA reads TGTGCCAGCTCACTCAGAGGCTCAGGGACAGCAGAAGCTTTCTTT.

On this clone: A much larger clone differs from this one at a single base, so this may be a read error. The sample contains more than one DNA sequence encoding this CDR3. The chain is built from TRBV19 and TRBJ1-2; a weak D match, TRBD1 (5 bases). CDR1 and CDR2 (germline): LNHDA, SQIVND (reference sequence). The CDR3 is 16 amino acids. DNA of the CDR3: TGTGCCAGTAGTACCCCGGGGGACCCGGCTAACTATGGCTACACTTTC. Protein product: CASSTPGDPANYGYTF.

CDR3 nucleotide sequence: TGTGCCAGCAGCCCGGGGACTAACTATGGCTACACCTTC. Protein sequence: CASSPGTNYGYTF. The genes are TRBV7-2 and TRBJ1-2; unclear D gene. Germline V gene lookup returns CDR1 SGHTA and CDR2 FQGNSA. Trimming took 5 bases from V and 0 from J, leaving 7 bases between them. CDR3 size: 13 residues.

The chain uses TRBV11-2 and TRBJ2-7, with 12 bases identical to TRBD1. CDR1 SGHAT and CDR2 FQNNGV come from the germline V gene. The CDR3 spans 15 residues. V trimming: 5 bases; J trimming: 7 bases; junction bases outside the gene matches: 9. CDR3 region: CASSPSGTGGGEQYF. DNA of the CDR3: TGTGCCAGCAGCCCCTCCGGGACAGGGGGCGGAGAGCAGTACTTC.

The gene calls are TRBV29-1 and TRBJ2-3; 11 nucleotides line up with TRBD2. CDR1 SQVTM and CDR2 ANQGSEA come from the germline V gene. CDR3 length: 14 residues. V lost 8 bases to trimming and J lost 5 bases; unmatched junction nucleotides: 9. CDR3 sequence reads: CSLAGGHPGDTQYF. CDR3 coding DNA: TGCAGCCTAGCGGGGGGACATCCAGGAGATACGCAGTATTTT.

The V and J genes are TRBV11-3 and TRBJ2-2; D is ambiguous. The CDR3 runs 13 residues. The V gene lost 2 bases and the J gene lost 5 bases, with 6 bases spanning the gap. CDR1 is SGHNT, CDR2 YENEEA, per germline. The CDR3 loop is CASSLSETGELFF. In DNA form, the CDR3 reads TGTGCCAGCAGCTTATCGGAGACCGGGGAGCTGTTTTTT.

This chain connects TRBV11-2 to TRBJ2-1; TRBD2 agrees at 9 bases. The CDR3 loop spans 15 amino acids. The junction had 3 bases not matched to a gene; V was cut back by 4 bases and J by 2 bases. Germline V gene data show CDR1 as SGHAT and CDR2 as FQNNGV. Here the CDR3 DNA reads TGTGCCAGCAGCTCGCTAGCGGGAACCTACAATGAGCAGTTCTTC. Encoded protein: CASSSLAGTYNEQFF.

The chain has TRBV19 and TRBJ1-2, with D unresolved. This CDR3 comprises 14 residues. CDR1 is LNHDA and CDR2 is SQIVND in the germline V gene (reference sequence). V gave up 6 bases and J gave up 8 bases, with 19 bases separating them. The CDR3 loop is CASSERDGNKGYTF. CDR3 sequence (DNA): TGTGCCAGTAGCGAGAGGGATGGGAATAAGGGCTACACCTTC.

The CDR3 loop is CASSPLGQLQLNYGYTF. DNA for the CDR3: TGTGCCAGCAGCCCCCTCGGACAGCTACAACTTAACTATGGCTACACCTTC. The rearrangement joins TRBV7-6 to TRBJ1-2; tentative D call: TRBD1 (6 bases). V lost 5 bases, J lost 1 base, and 20 bases lay in between. Germline V gives CDR1 SGHVS, CDR2 FNYEAQ. The CDR3 has 17 residues.

The V gene is TRBV7-2, the J gene TRBJ1-5; D unclear. Germline V gives CDR1 SGHTA, CDR2 FQGNSA. This CDR3 is 13 amino acids long. V gave up 5 bases and J gave up 8 bases, with 13 bases separating them. CDR3 sequence (DNA): TGTGCCAGCAGCCTTACGTCGGTTGAGCCCCAGCATTTT. It translates to CASSLTSVEPQHF.

The chain couples TRBV4-3 to TRBJ1-5; 8 bases are a match to TRBD1. The germline CDR1 and CDR2 sequences are LGHNA and YSLEER. CDR3 length: 17 amino acids. V was clipped by 0 bases and J by 1 base; unmatched bases: 5. The CDR3 protein is CASSQEAGGWSNQPQHF. Written as DNA, the CDR3 is TGCGCCAGCAGCCAAGAGGCAGGGGGCTGGAGCAATCAGCCCCAGCATTTT.

The rearrangement links TRBV19 to TRBJ1-3; D not resolved. This CDR3 comprises 15 residues. Germline assignment: CDR1 LNHDA and CDR2 SQIVND (reference sequence). Trimming pared 3 bases from V and 4 bases from J, leaving 13 bases between. CDR3 loop: CASSIPRAGGNTIYF. Written as DNA, the CDR3 is TGTGCCAGTAGTATCCCCCGGGCGGGGGGAAACACCATATATTTT. The full variable domain, in which reference TRBV19 and TRBJ1-3 provide the parts outside the CDR3, is DGGITQSPKYLFRKEGQNVTLSCEQNLNHDAMYWYRQDPGQGLRLIYYSQIVNDFQKGDIAEGYSVSREKKESFPLTVTSAQKNPTAFYLCASSIPRAGGNTIYFGEGSWLTVV.

The chain uses TRBV19 and TRBJ1-2; the match to TRBD1 covers 8 bases. This CDR3 is built from 14 residues. The germline gives CDR1 LNHDA, CDR2 SQIVND (reference sequence). The V segment lost 4 bases and the J segment 8 bases; nucleotides outside the gene matches: 9. The CDR3 nucleotides read TGTGCCAGTAGTACCCGGCCAGGGGGCGAGGGCTACACCTTC. This translates into CASSTRPGGEGYTF. Supplemented by reference TRBV19 and TRBJ1-2, the full variable domain reads DGGITQSPKYLFRKEGQNVTLSCEQNLNHDAMYWYRQDPGQGLRLIYYSQIVNDFQKGDIAEGYSVSREKKESFPLTVTSAQKNPTAFYLCASSTRPGGEGYTFGSGTRLTVV.

V gene TRBV6-5 combines with J gene TRBJ1-2, with 10 bases aligning to TRBD1. The CDR3 contains 14 residues. The V gene end was trimmed by 6 bases and the J gene end by 5 bases; junction bases not matched to a gene: 6. The germline CDR1 and CDR2 sequences are MNHEY and SVGAGI. The CDR3 region is CASSSDRGGYGYTF. The CDR3 region has the DNA TGTGCCAGCAGCTCGGACAGGGGGGGATATGGCTACACCTTC.

The sample holds a few counts of this clone. DNA of the CDR3: TGCGCCAGCAGCTTCAGCCCCCTCCCTTTGGGGGCCTACCCTCCAGAGCAGTACTTC. Translating it yields CASSFSPLPLGAYPPEQYF. The chain carries TRBV5-1 and TRBJ2-7, with D possibly TRBD1 on 6 matching bases. With 2 bases removed from V and 7 bases from J, the gap between germline ends came to 31 bases. CDR1 is SGHRS and CDR2 is YFSETQ in the germline V gene. The CDR3 length is 19 residues.

J is TRBJ1-2 and V is TRBV3-1 (or the pseudogene TRBV3-2); no clear D. V was trimmed by 1 base and J by 4 bases, leaving 10 bases between them. CDR3 length: 14 residues. Germline V gene lookup returns CDR1 LGHDT and CDR2 YNNKEL (reference sequence). The CDR3 nucleotides read TGTGCCAGCAGCCAAGGGCAGCGTCTCTATGGCTACACCTTC. The encoded protein is CASSQGQRLYGYTF.